The 23 T cell receptor beta chains below were found in one sample sequenced in a study of cytomegalovirus exposure and HLA in healthy donors. The PCR ran on 60 Vbeta and 13 Jbeta primers. The data were produced by immunoSEQ multiplex PCR, yet TCRdb's version contains in-frame clones alone and is incomplete. The sample comprises roughly 110,000 clones, 70% to 80% of which are singletons, and roughly 5% rests with the top ten. The sequencing input was PBMCs. These receptors came from a woman aged 30 to 39 in good health and CMV-seropositive.

A word on this clone: A read error may account for a junction end that differs from germline. The genes are TRBV19 and TRBJ1-2; 7 bases map to TRBD1. The V gene's germline CDR1 is LNHDA and CDR2 SQIVND (reference sequence). The CDR3 loop spans 15 amino acids. The CDR3 region is CVSSPGTALILGYTF. The CDR3, as DNA: TGTGTCAGTAGTCCCGGGACAGCCCTTATATTAGGCTACACCTTC.

The chain recombines TRBV29-1 with TRBJ1-1; possibly TRBD1 for D (5 bases). Germline V gives CDR1 SQVTM, CDR2 ANQGSEA. V was trimmed by 0 bases and J by 4 bases, leaving 12 bases between them. This CDR3 comprises 14 residues. This CDR3 reads CSVEEKGWGTEAFF. CDR3 DNA: TGCAGCGTTGAAGAAAAGGGGTGGGGCACTGAAGCTTTCTTT.

The J gene is TRBJ1-5, the V gene TRBV5-1; perhaps TRBD1 as D (5 bases). Trimming removed 0 bases from V and 7 bases from J, with 11 bases in between. The length of the CDR3 is 14 residues. Germline V gene sequence: CDR1 SGHRS, CDR2 YFSETQ. CDR3 loop: CASSLEGAGQPQHF. The CDR3 bases are TGCGCCAGCAGCTTGGAAGGGGCCGGGCAGCCCCAGCATTTT.

This clone was found a few times. CDR3 in DNA: TGTGCCAGCAGGCCGAGTAGAGGGAGTATCTACGAGCAGTACTTC. Protein sequence: CASRPSRGSIYEQYF. The chain is built from TRBV28 and TRBJ2-5, with D perhaps TRBD2 (5 bases). The tail of the sequence fits TRBJ2-7 better, so the J call may be wrong. The germline CDR1 and CDR2 sequences are MDHEN and SYDVKM. CDR3 length equals 15 residues.

This clone was found once. The J gene is TRBJ2-3, the V gene TRBV6-5, with 9 bases aligning to TRBD2. The V and J ends lost 8 bases and 9 bases, in that order; junction bases with no gene match: 9. Germline-derived CDR1 and CDR2 are MNHEY and SVGAGI. The CDR3 spans 13 residues. CDR3 coding DNA: TGTGCCAGCCGGTTGCGGGGGGGCGGGACGCAGTATTTT. Translated: CASRLRGGGTQYF.

V gene TRBV19 combines with J gene TRBJ2-7; 10 bases fit TRBD2. The CDR3 contains 13 residues. The ends lost 2 bases at V and 5 bases at J; junction bases unmatched: 0. Germline CDR1 LNHDA, CDR2 SQIVND (reference sequence). The CDR3 loop is CASSITSGDEQYF. The DNA of the CDR3 is TGTGCCAGTAGTATAACTAGCGGGGACGAGCAGTACTTC.

The chain combines TRBV7-2 with TRBJ2-1; weak D call: TRBD2 (5 bases). Looked up from germline, CDR1 is SGHTA and CDR2 is FQGNSA. Trimming took 0 bases from V and 0 from J, leaving 18 bases between them. The CDR3 has 19 residues. The CDR3 here is CASSLALGFERNSYNEQFF. The CDR3 nucleotides are TGTGCCAGCAGCTTAGCGCTAGGGTTCGAGCGGAACTCCTACAATGAGCAGTTCTTC.

In its sample, this clone was seen a few times. The chain uses TRBV6-1 and TRBJ1-5; maybe TRBD1 (5 bases). The CDR3 has 14 residues. Per germline, CDR1 MNHNS and CDR2 SASEGT. Trimming removed 0 bases from V and 6 bases from J, with 9 bases in between. The CDR3 DNA sequence: TGTGCCAGCAGTGAAGCGGGCCAGGGTCAGCCCCAGCATTTT. Residues: CASSEAGQGQPQHF.

The CDR3 reads CASSELARGLADHEQFF. The DNA of the CDR3 is TGTGCCAGCAGTGAATTGGCCCGAGGACTAGCCGATCATGAGCAGTTCTTC. This chain links TRBV6-1 with TRBJ2-1, with TRBD2 matching over 8 bases. Trimming removed 2 bases from V and 8 bases from J; junction bases left unmatched: 14. Germline values: CDR1 MNHNS, CDR2 SASEGT. This CDR3 contains 17 residues.

The V call is TRBV30, the J call TRBJ1-1; TRBD1 might be the D (5 bases). Trimming took 0 bases from V and 1 from J, leaving 12 bases between them. The CDR3 is 15 amino acids. Germline CDR1 GTSNPN, CDR2 SVGIG (reference sequence). The CDR3 bases are TGTGCCTGGAGTGTAGAGCAGGGAAGGAACACTGAAGCTTTCTTT. Translating it yields CAWSVEQGRNTEAFF.

The genes are TRBV30 and TRBJ2-2; D is perhaps TRBD1 (5 bases). CDR1 and CDR2 (germline): GTSNPN, SVGIG (reference sequence). With 3 bases removed from V and 6 bases from J, the gap between germline ends came to 11 bases. CDR3 size: 13 residues. For the CDR3, the DNA is TGTGCCTGGAGGGTAGGGGATGCCGGGGAGCTGTTTTTT. Its translation is CAWRVGDAGELFF.

This clone has a single count. The chain has TRBV7-2 and TRBJ2-7, with D perhaps matching TRBD2 (7 bases). Deletions cut 1 base from V and 3 bases from J, with 10 bases between. CDR1 is SGHTA, CDR2 FQGNSA, per germline. CDR3 length equals 14 residues. DNA for the CDR3: TGTGCCAGCAGCTTAGGGCGGGGGCGCTACGAGCAGTACTTC. Its protein product is CASSLGRGRYEQYF.

The chain carries TRBV10-2 and TRBJ1-1; the D gene is possibly TRBD1 (6 bases). This CDR3 is 15 amino acids long. The germline V gene encodes CDR1 WSHSY and CDR2 SAAADI. The germline V and J ends were trimmed by 10 bases and 1 base, with 19 bases remaining between them. For the CDR3, the DNA is TGCGCCACAGGACAGAGTAGGTTTGCGAACACTGAAGCTTTCTTT. This encodes CATGQSRFANTEAFF.

The V gene is TRBV12-5, the J gene TRBJ1-4, with D possibly being TRBD1 (5 bases). The V and J ends lost 2 bases and 7 bases respectively, with 20 bases between them. Per germline, CDR1 LGHNT and CDR2 FRNRAP. The CDR3 consists of 17 residues. DNA for the CDR3: TGTGCTAGTGGTTTGAGCCTGGGGACTTCGGGCGGTGAAAAACTGTTTTTT. Translation: CASGLSLGTSGGEKLFF.

The gene calls are TRBV4-1 and TRBJ2-7, with no clear D. This CDR3 has 14 amino acids. Germline V gives CDR1 MGHRA, CDR2 YSYEKL. V lost 0 bases, J lost 3 bases, and 9 bases lay in between. The CDR3 protein is CASSQDLAHYEQYF. CDR3 sequence (DNA): TGCGCCAGCAGCCAAGATCTGGCCCACTACGAGCAGTACTTC.

The chain has TRBV19 and TRBJ1-2; no reliable D call. Germline V lookup: CDR1 LNHDA, CDR2 SQIVND (reference sequence). V was shortened by 6 bases and J by 2 bases, with 13 bases between the two germline ends. There are 14 residues in the CDR3. CDR3 loop: CASRRQYFNYGYTF. In DNA form, the CDR3 reads TGTGCCAGTAGGAGACAATATTTCAACTATGGCTACACCTTC.

This clone appeared once. The chain has TRBV5-4 and TRBJ2-7; 8 positions match TRBD2. Germline CDR1 is SGHNT and CDR2 is YYREEE (reference sequence). V was clipped by 2 bases and J by 3 bases; unmatched bases: 7. This CDR3 comprises 15 residues. The DNA for the CDR3 is TGTGCCAGCAGCTTAATAGGGACTAGTCACTACGAGCAGTACTTC. It is translated as CASSLIGTSHYEQYF.

This rearrangement joins TRBV28 to TRBJ2-7, with 12 nucleotides matching TRBD2. Germline CDR1 and CDR2: MDHEN and SYDVKM. The V and J ends lost 6 bases and 1 base, in that order; junction bases with no gene match: 4. CDR3 length equals 15 residues. CDR3 nucleotide sequence: TGTGCCAGCAGGGACGGACTAGCGGGGTCCTACGAGCAGTACTTC. This encodes CASRDGLAGSYEQYF.

V and J are TRBV11-3 and TRBJ2-3; D perhaps matches TRBD2 (6 bases). Germline CDR1 reads SGHNT; CDR2 reads YENEEA. The CDR3 covers 15 residues. With 2 bases removed from V and 3 bases from J, the gap between germline ends came to 12 bases. This CDR3 is CASSLTRGPTDTQYF. The CDR3 bases are TGTGCCAGCAGCTTAACGCGGGGTCCTACAGATACGCAGTATTTT.

The J gene is TRBJ1-1, the V gene TRBV2; TRBD1 aligns across 7 bases. The CDR3 runs 13 residues. The junction had 6 bases not matched to a gene; V was cut back by 7 bases and J by 4 bases. Looked up from germline, CDR1 is SNHLY and CDR2 is FYNNEI. DNA for the CDR3: TGTGCCAGCACGGGCGCAGGGGGCACTGAAGCTTTCTTT. It encodes CASTGAGGTEAFF.

V is TRBV10-2 and J is TRBJ2-3, with 10 bases fitting TRBD1. CDR3 size: 14 residues. The J segment lost 3 bases and the V segment lost 5 bases, leaving 2 bases of the junction unmatched. CDR1 is WSHSY and CDR2 is SAAADI in the germline V gene. The CDR3 spells CASSRDRGTDTQYF. The CDR3 bases are TGCGCCAGCAGTAGGGACAGGGGTACAGATACGCAGTATTTT.

This chain joins TRBV6-4 and TRBJ1-1; D is ambiguous. Deletions cut 6 bases from V and 0 bases from J, with 8 bases between. In germline, CDR1 is MRHNA, CDR2 SNTAGT. The CDR3 extends over 13 amino acids. CDR3 sequence: CASSRELNTEAFF. The CDR3, as DNA: TGTGCCAGCAGCCGGGAACTGAACACTGAAGCTTTCTTT.

The rearrangement uses TRBV7-9 and TRBJ2-3; 7 positions match TRBD1. This CDR3 spans 16 amino acids. CDR1 and CDR2 from the germline V gene are SEHNR and FQNEAQ (reference sequence). The trim removed 1 base at V and 3 bases at J, leaving 7 bases unmatched. CDR3 sequence reads: CASSLVSGRGTDTQYF. DNA for the CDR3: TGTGCCAGCAGCTTAGTATCGGGCAGGGGGACAGATACGCAGTATTTT.